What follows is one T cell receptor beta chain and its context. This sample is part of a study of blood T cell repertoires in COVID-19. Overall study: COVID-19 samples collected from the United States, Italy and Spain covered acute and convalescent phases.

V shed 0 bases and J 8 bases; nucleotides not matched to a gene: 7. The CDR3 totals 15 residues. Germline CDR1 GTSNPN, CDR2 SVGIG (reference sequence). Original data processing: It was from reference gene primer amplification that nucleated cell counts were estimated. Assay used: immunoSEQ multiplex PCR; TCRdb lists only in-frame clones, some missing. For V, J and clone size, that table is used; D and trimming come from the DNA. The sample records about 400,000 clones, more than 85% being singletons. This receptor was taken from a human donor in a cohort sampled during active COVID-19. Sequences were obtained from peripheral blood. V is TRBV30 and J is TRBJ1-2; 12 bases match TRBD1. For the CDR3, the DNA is TGTGCCTGGAGTGTACGGGACAGGGGGCTGGGGGGCTACACCTTC. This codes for CAWSVRDRGLGGYTF. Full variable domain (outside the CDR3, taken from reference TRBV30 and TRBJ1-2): SQTIHQWPATLVQPVGSPLSLECTVEGTSNPNLYWYRQAAGRGLQLLFYSVGIGQISSEVPQNLSASRPQDRQFILSSKKLLLSDSGFYLCAWSVRDRGLGGYTFGSGTRLTVV.